These T cell receptor beta chains were read from a single sample in a study of neurological immune-mediated disorders. In TCRdb, the 5' RACE reads were re-called with MiXCR into one record per CDR3 protein. The repertoire holds roughly 100,000 distinct CDR3 sequences, with 11% as singletons. The sample taken for sequencing was PBMCs. The receptors originated from a female donor with HTLV-1-associated myelopathy (HAM/TSP). Both conserved end residues are part of each CDR3.

V | CDR3
TRBV12-3/TRBV12-4 | CASTPTGGAGGYTF
TRBV24-1 | CATSDPGTGGGGEQFF
TRBV5-1 | CASSFRNFPDWDSTDTQYF
TRBV4-1 | CASSPPGTRSYNEQFF
TRBV7-8 | CASSWRDLNEKLFF
TRBV20-1 | CNARGNLAGNYEQYF
TRBV4-2 | CASSSPKKRTNQPQHF
TRBV30 | CAWKKGTARPYEQYF
TRBV10-3 | CAISGGGFEQYF
TRBV20-1 | CSARPPGHTTGYEQYF
TRBV25-1 | CASSGDTYEQYF
TRBV6-6 | CASRGGQETQYF
TRBV6-6 | CASSPSQGNEQFF
TRBV6-5 | CASSPRATRTHTDTQYF
TRBV28 | CANSPSGRGTSYEQYF
TRBV20-1 | CSARLQRRGDHGYTF
TRBV20-1 | CSATRGSSYNEQFF
TRBV10-3 | CAISEGTILYEQYF
TRBV12-3/TRBV12-4 | CASSSWRGPNEKLFF
TRBV20-1 | CSARGGEEKLFF
TRBV20-1 | CSASEGVFSYEQYF
TRBV19 | CASQPITGGNTGELFF
TRBV5-1 | CASSLRQGVDEQYF
TRBV10-1 | CASSEGETQYF
TRBV5-1 | CASSSEGQGRNGYTF
TRBV3-1 | CASSQPVRSGANVLTF
TRBV7-3 | CASSLQLYNSPLHF
TRBV12-3/TRBV12-4 | CASSTSSGGRYNEQFF
TRBV9 | CASSVHPISGASTDTQYF
TRBV5-1 | CASSGRTGSTDTQYF
TRBV12-3/TRBV12-4 | CASSLRQGGEAEAFF
TRBV7-9 | CASSSMSDSPFYEQYF
TRBV7-8 | CASSFRDQPQHF
TRBV5-1 | CASSTGQGEETQYF
TRBV5-1 | CASRPQTSGADTQYF
TRBV20-1 | CSARDAHRGLSSTGELFF
TRBV10-3 | CAISEYRGPYEQYF